The next 22 T cell receptor beta chains were all read from a single sample in a study of blood T cells in healthy people across ages. The second PCR ran roughly 6 to 12 cycles with a sample-barcoded 5' primer and J-beta primers. Using its own MiXCR run on the 5' RACE reads, TCRdb lists one record per CDR3 protein. The profile shows about 1.4 million distinct CDR3 sequences, approximately 60% of them singletons. Sequencing was performed on blood. These receptors were taken from a man aged 18 to 29 in good health.

The rearrangement links TRBV15 to TRBJ2-1; the match to TRBD2 covers 10 bases. V shed 2 bases and J 6 bases; nucleotides not matched to a gene: 4. The germline V gene encodes CDR1 LNHNV and CDR2 YYDKDF (reference sequence). The CDR3 sequence is 15 residues long. CDR3 DNA: TGTGCCACCAGCAGAACTAGCGGGGAGTTCAATGAGCAGTTCTTC. It yields the protein CATSRTSGEFNEQFF.

CDR3 nucleotide sequence: TGCAGCGTACCTAATCGCTGGGCGTTCCAAGAGACCCAGTACTTC. Its translation: CSVPNRWAFQETQYF. V is TRBV29-1 and J is TRBJ2-5, with D unresolved. Germline V gives CDR1 SQVTM, CDR2 ANQGSEA. The CDR3 contains 15 residues. V was cut by 6 bases and J by 1 base, with 18 bases left in between.

The V call is TRBV3-1, the J call TRBJ1-1, with D perhaps TRBD1 (5 bases). Per the germline V gene, CDR1 is LGHDT and CDR2 is YNNKEL (reference sequence). The CDR3 extends over 13 amino acids. Trimming left V 5 bases short and J 10 bases short, with 17 bases between. CDR3 protein: CASSAREFGRAFF. CDR3 DNA: TGTGCCAGCAGCGCCAGGGAGTTCGGTAGAGCTTTCTTT.

This clonotype was picked up many times. The chain couples TRBV6-1 to TRBJ2-7, with D possibly TRBD1 on 5 matching bases. Trimming pared 5 bases from V and 4 bases from J, leaving 12 bases between. The CDR3 contains 13 residues. Germline V gene sequence: CDR1 MNHNS, CDR2 SASEGT. The CDR3 region is CASSTDSQYEQYF. The CDR3 DNA sequence: TGTGCCAGCAGTACAGACAGCCAATACGAGCAGTACTTC.

The chain couples TRBV29-1 to TRBJ2-3; 10 bases match TRBD2. V was clipped by 3 bases and J by 4 bases; unmatched bases: 7. The CDR3 spans 15 residues. The V gene's germline CDR1 is SQVTM and CDR2 ANQGSEA. This CDR3 reads CSVDGLAGDSDTQYF. In DNA form, the CDR3 reads TGCAGCGTTGACGGGCTAGCGGGAGATTCAGATACGCAGTATTTT.

This clonotype occurred a few times. This sequence joins TRBV29-1 and TRBJ1-2; D possibly corresponds to TRBD1 (6 bases). The CDR3 is 12 residues long. Germline values: CDR1 SQVTM, CDR2 ANQGSEA. V lost 3 bases and J 5 bases, leaving 10 bases between the germline ends. CDR3 amino acids: CSVDNREYGYTF. The CDR3 DNA reads TGCAGCGTTGATAACAGGGAATATGGCTACACCTTC.

The chain employs TRBV7-6 and TRBJ1-2; D not certain. Trimming cost V 2 bases and J 7 bases, with 14 bases left between them. CDR3 length: 14 amino acids. CDR1 is SGHVS and CDR2 is FNYEAQ in the germline V gene. The CDR3 nucleotides are TGTGCCAGCAGCTTATCTGATGGCTTGGGTGGCTACACCTTC. It yields the protein CASSLSDGLGGYTF.

This clonotype was found a few times. The chain carries TRBV29-1 and TRBJ2-7, with D maybe TRBD2 (5 bases). This CDR3 is 13 amino acids long. The V gene lost 6 bases and the J gene lost 4 bases, with 16 bases spanning the gap. CDR1 and CDR2 (germline): SQVTM, ANQGSEA. DNA for the CDR3: TGCAGCGTCCTCCCGGACTTCGGATACGAGCAGTACTTC. It translates to CSVLPDFGYEQYF.

The V call is TRBV2, the J call TRBJ2-5, with D maybe TRBD2 (5 bases). Trimming took 6 bases from V and 3 from J, leaving 14 bases between them. This CDR3 has 14 residues. Germline V lookup: CDR1 SNHLY, CDR2 FYNNEI. This CDR3 is CASRDSRLKETQYF. CDR3 nucleotides: TGTGCCAGCAGGGACTCGCGCCTAAAAGAGACCCAGTACTTC.

The rearrangement links TRBV7-2 to TRBJ2-4; possible D gene TRBD2, 6 bases. V was shortened by 2 bases and J by 6 bases, with 14 bases between the two germline ends. This CDR3 comprises 15 residues. The germline V gene encodes CDR1 SGHTA and CDR2 FQGNSA. The CDR3 nucleotides are TGTGCCAGCAGCTTAACGGACTATTGGGGAAACATTCAGTACTTC. This encodes CASSLTDYWGNIQYF.

The gene calls are TRBV20-1 and TRBJ2-7; D assignment may be TRBD1 or TRBD2 (5 bases each). Germline CDR1 and CDR2: DFQATT and SNEGSKA (reference sequence). This CDR3 comprises 12 residues. The CDR3 bases are TGCATAGGGGCCACAGGACGGGATGAGCAGTACTTC. This encodes CIGATGRDEQYF.

A few counts support this clonotype. The CDR3 reads CSVESGSGYTF. CDR3 coding DNA: TGCAGCGTTGAGTCGGGGTCTGGCTACACCTTC. V and J are TRBV29-1 and TRBJ1-2; D uncertain. Trimming shortened V by 3 bases and J by 7 bases, and 9 bases separated the two germline ends. Germline V gene sequence: CDR1 SQVTM, CDR2 ANQGSEA. CDR3 length: 11 residues.

This rearrangement joins TRBV27 to TRBJ2-1; no firm D call. Germline CDR1 MNHEY, CDR2 SMNVEV (reference sequence). The V gene lost 5 bases and the J gene lost 7 bases, with 15 bases spanning the gap. The CDR3 is 14 residues long. CDR3 DNA: TGTGCCAGCAGTCGTCCGACGGGTTGGAATGAGCAGTTCTTC. It is translated as CASSRPTGWNEQFF.

DNA of the CDR3: TGTGCCAGCAGTCCCGGAGGTCTTGGGGAGACCCAGTACTTC. Translation: CASSPGGLGETQYF. V and J are TRBV12-3 or TRBV12-4 and TRBJ2-7, with D maybe TRBD2 (5 bases). TRBJ2-5 explains the end of the DNA better; the J call may be wrong. The CDR3 covers 14 residues.

This chain's CDR3 is CASSSRGSGETQYF. CDR3 nucleotide sequence: TGTGCCAGCAGTTCACGGGGTAGCGGGGAGACCCAGTACTTC. This chain connects TRBV12-3 or TRBV12-4 to TRBJ2-5, with 7 bases lining up with TRBD2. With 4 bases clipped from V and 5 bases from J, the junction kept 7 bases outside the gene matches. The CDR3 totals 14 residues.

This clonotype was recorded a few times. J is TRBJ2-5 and V is TRBV12-3 or TRBV12-4; 8 nucleotides line up with TRBD1. There are 15 residues in the CDR3. After removal of 5 bases from V and 5 bases from J, the junction contained 10 bases not matched to a gene. The CDR3 loop is CASSGTGGLVETQYF. The CDR3 region has the DNA TGTGCCAGCAGTGGTACAGGGGGATTGGTCGAGACCCAGTACTTC.

The rearrangement joins TRBV29-1 to TRBJ2-7; maybe TRBD2 (6 bases). Germline loops: CDR1 SQVTM, CDR2 ANQGSEA. Trimming cost V 3 bases and J 5 bases, with 14 bases left between them. CDR3 length: 13 residues. CDR3 coding DNA: TGCAGCGTTGATGGGGGGATTCGCAACGAGCAGTACTTC. Translating gives CSVDGGIRNEQYF.

The chain links TRBV9 to TRBJ2-7; 10 bases line up with TRBD1. CDR3 length: 15 amino acids. V shed 2 bases, J shed 5 bases, and the junction held 7 bases outside the gene matches. Germline CDR1 and CDR2: SGDLS and YYNGEE. The CDR3 loop is CASSVRQGARNEQYF. CDR3 coding DNA: TGTGCCAGCAGCGTTCGACAGGGGGCGCGGAACGAGCAGTACTTC.

The chain joins TRBV7-2 to TRBJ2-3, with unresolved D. This CDR3 contains 15 residues. V lost 6 bases, J lost 3 bases, and 16 bases lay in between. Germline assignment: CDR1 SGHTA and CDR2 FQGNSA. CDR3: CASREVRQVTDTQYF. In nucleotides, the CDR3 is TGTGCCAGCAGGGAAGTAAGGCAGGTAACAGATACGCAGTATTTT.

The chain recombines TRBV7-2 with TRBJ2-1; 8 nucleotides line up with TRBD2. Germline V gene lookup returns CDR1 SGHTA and CDR2 FQGNSA. The CDR3 runs to 20 residues. Trimming took 0 bases from V and 2 from J; bases not matched to a gene: 15. The DNA of the CDR3 is TGTGCCAGCAGCTTAGCGTTTTCGGGACCCGGGGGGGCTCCCTACAATGAGCAGTTCTTC. Its translation is CASSLAFSGPGGAPYNEQFF.

The J gene is TRBJ2-3, the V gene TRBV15, with unresolved D. The CDR3 totals 17 residues. V was pared by 0 bases and J by 2 bases, with 15 bases between. Germline CDR1 and CDR2: LNHNV and YYDKDF (reference sequence). The CDR3 reads CATSRDPPSSFTDTQYF. The CDR3 coding sequence is TGTGCCACCAGCAGAGATCCCCCTTCTTCCTTCACAGATACGCAGTATTTT.

As DNA, the CDR3 is TGTGCCAGCAGTGATGGGCGGACGACACCTCCCGAGTTGGATACGCAGTATTTT. Its protein is CASSDGRTTPPELDTQYF. V is TRBV6-1 and J is TRBJ2-3; no definite D call. CDR3 length: 18 amino acids. Trimming removed 3 bases from V and 6 bases from J, with 25 bases in between. The V gene's germline CDR1 is MNHNS and CDR2 SASEGT.